Sequencing of this T cell receptor (beta chain) was carried out in a study of tumor-infiltrating lymphocytes in primary liver carcinoma (dated by TCRdb to the late 2010s). Broadly, across the study: The five patients, three men and two women aged 30 to 69 years, had hepatocellular carcinoma (four) or combined HCC and intrahepatic cholangiocarcinoma (one). Tumors of the five patients were stage T1-T3 N0M0 with maximum diameters of about 4.2 to 10 cm. Each sample produced about 3.5 to 8 million productive TCRbeta reads, and read depth showed no significant difference between tissue types. TCRbeta repertoire sequencing, expression microarrays and whole-exome sequencing were combined in the study across five regions of each liver tumor, with adjacent normal tissue and blood also included. A total of about 35 specimens from 5 patients, comprising some 25 tumor regions, 5 adjacent noncancerous liver tissues and 5 peripheral blood samples, were covered by TCRbeta repertoire sequencing. To link TCRbeta repertoire diversity to the local molecular phenotype, the 20 to 25 tumor region samples were profiled with Agilent mRNA microarrays. Repertoires from technical replicates were highly reproducible, with mean shared-clone rates approximately 0.88 and correlation coefficients above 0.98.

Without any cell sorting, total RNA and DNA were co-extracted from around 18-30 mg of bulk tissue using the AllPrep DNA/RNA mini kit. Roughly five patients with histopathologically diagnosed primary liver carcinoma underwent surgical resection in China between November 2015 and 2016. Chronic HBV infection was present in the patients, and the patients were treatment-naive at sampling. Five spatially separated regions were sampled from each tumor: the superior, inferior, left-lateral and right-lateral poles, plus the tumor centre. More than 85% viable tumor cells were found by histology in every tumor sample. Fresh tumor and adjacent tissue pieces were bisected; one half was stored in RNAlater at -80°C, the other sent for histology. The research as a whole found: Comparison of CD4+ and CD8+ T cell repertoires was precluded by the use of bulk unsorted samples. Only five patients were included in the study, and the authors note that the findings should be validated in a larger study. Just about 7.5-25% of top clones turned up in all five regions of a tumor, which suggests spatial heterogeneity among tumor-infiltrating T cells. Repertoire overlap was found to be higher between tumor regions (mean roughly 36%) than between tumor-adjacent (roughly 17%) or tumor-blood (14%) pairs, consistent with antigen-driven expansion. Because only the TCR beta chain was sequenced and unpaired alpha chains were not captured, true repertoire diversity is likely underestimated. The top 250 clones made up a significantly larger repertoire fraction in tumors than in blood (p = 0.039).

The junction shows trimming of 5 bases on V and 8 bases on J, plus 10 bases between the germline ends. From cysteine to phenylalanine, the CDR3 is 12 amino acids long. Only the CDR3 portion is preserved as DNA: 36 bases, with reading frame beginning at the first base. CDR1 SGHAT and CDR2 FQNNGV are derived from the germline V gene. This clonotype is assessed as medium-sized (0.01 to 0.1%). The antigen it binds to is not known. Nothing much larger sits one base from this clone, and base qualities are not available. Starting from about 500 ng total RNA, TCRbeta-specific cDNA was produced by reverse transcription with a constant-region primer and ProtoScript II reverse transcriptase. Three nested multiplex PCR rounds, following a slightly modified ARM-PCR procedure, were used to build the TCRbeta libraries. Each of the first two PCR rounds ran for around 11 cycles and used multiplex TRBV1-TRBV30 forward primers together with a Cbeta reverse primer. Sample barcodes and Illumina adapters were added in a final 25-cycle PCR using Deep VentR polymerase. Amplicons of 200-500 bp were gel-purified with a QIAquick gel extraction kit before sequencing. An Illumina HiSeq 2500 was used to sequence the TCRbeta amplicons with 250-bp paired-end reads. The original methods were these. To recover full CDR3 sequences, reads were quality-trimmed using Trimmomatic v0.33 and paired reads were then merged using FLASH v1.2.11. V, D and J germline segments were assigned to the rearranged TCRbeta sequences by MiGEC v1.2.1b. Clonotype statistics and Shannon-Wiener diversity indices were calculated with VDJtools v1.0.0. To cut down on sampling bias, every analysis after diversity analysis relied on just the 250 most abundant clonotypes from each sample. TCRdb passed the public sequencing reads through fastp at Q25 and MiXCR, retaining productive beta sequences. CDR3 protein duplicates are merged, each entry listing the most common genes and DNA. TCRdb, rather than the study authors, made the V and J calls. This sample lists over 95,000 distinct CDR3 sequences; 55% to 75% were detected once. Together, the top ten hold about 9.2% of the sample.

The sample taken for sequencing was liver tumor tissue from sampling region 5. The cell subset or site label on this specimen signifies: tumor region T5, tumor centre. The sequence derives from a woman aged 55 to 70 with primary liver carcinoma and hepatitis B virus infection. The chain is made from TRBV11-2 and TRBJ2-1, with the D gene not confidently named. The DNA sequence is as follows: TGTGCCAGCAGCAATCGGAGAGATGAGCAGTTCTTC. It translates to CASSNRRDEQFF.